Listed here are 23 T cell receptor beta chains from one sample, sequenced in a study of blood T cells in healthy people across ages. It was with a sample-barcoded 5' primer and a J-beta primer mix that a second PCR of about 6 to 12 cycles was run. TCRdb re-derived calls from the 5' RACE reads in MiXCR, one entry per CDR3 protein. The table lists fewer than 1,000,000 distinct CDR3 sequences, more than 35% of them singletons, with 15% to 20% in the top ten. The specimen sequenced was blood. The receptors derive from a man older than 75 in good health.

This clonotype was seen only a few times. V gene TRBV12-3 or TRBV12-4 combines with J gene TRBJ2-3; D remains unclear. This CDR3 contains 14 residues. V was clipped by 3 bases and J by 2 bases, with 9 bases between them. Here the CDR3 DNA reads TGTGCCAGCAGTTTCGGCGGATTCACAGATACGCAGTATTTT. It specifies CASSFGGFTDTQYF.

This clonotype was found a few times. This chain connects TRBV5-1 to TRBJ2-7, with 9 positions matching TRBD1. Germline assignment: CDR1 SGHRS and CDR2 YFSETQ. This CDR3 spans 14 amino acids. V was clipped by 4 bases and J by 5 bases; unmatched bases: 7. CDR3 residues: CASSAGTGLNEQYF. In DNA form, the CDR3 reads TGCGCCAGCAGCGCCGGGACAGGGCTCAACGAGCAGTACTTC.

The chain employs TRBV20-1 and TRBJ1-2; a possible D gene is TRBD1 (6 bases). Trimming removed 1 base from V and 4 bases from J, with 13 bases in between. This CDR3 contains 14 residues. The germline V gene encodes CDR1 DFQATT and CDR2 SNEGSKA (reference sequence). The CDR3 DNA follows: TGCAGTGCTAGAGGGGACCAGACAGGCTATGGCTACACCTTC. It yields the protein CSARGDQTGYGYTF.

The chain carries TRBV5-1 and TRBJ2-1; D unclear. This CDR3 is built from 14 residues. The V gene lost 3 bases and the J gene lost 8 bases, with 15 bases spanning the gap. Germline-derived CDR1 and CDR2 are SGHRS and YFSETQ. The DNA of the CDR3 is TGCGCCAGCAGCTCACGAACGGGTAGGCATGAGCAGTTCTTC. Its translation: CASSSRTGRHEQFF.

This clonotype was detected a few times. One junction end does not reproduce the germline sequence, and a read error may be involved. CDR3 protein: CASSLRRTRGETQYF. The CDR3 region has the DNA TGTGCTAGCAGCTTACGGAGGACCAGGGGGGAGACCCAGTACTTC. V is TRBV7-7 and J is TRBJ2-5, with 7 bases lining up with TRBD1. This CDR3 has 15 residues. Germline CDR1 reads SSHAT; CDR2 reads FNYEAQ (reference sequence).

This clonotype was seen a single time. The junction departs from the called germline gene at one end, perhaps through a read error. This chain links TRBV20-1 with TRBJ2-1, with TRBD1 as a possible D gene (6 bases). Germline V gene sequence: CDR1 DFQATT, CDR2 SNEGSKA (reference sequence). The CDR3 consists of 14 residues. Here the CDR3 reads CSARSRGSSNGQFF. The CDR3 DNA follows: TGCAGTGCTAGATCTAGGGGGAGTTCTAATGGGCAGTTCTTC.

CDR3 sequence reads: CASSLEPTQETQYF. In DNA, the CDR3 is TGTGCCAGCAGCTTAGAACCCACCCAAGAGACCCAGTACTTC. This chain uses TRBV7-8 with TRBJ2-5; D gene unclear. With 1 base removed from V and 1 base from J, the gap between germline ends came to 7 bases. From germline, CDR1 is SGHVS and CDR2 FQNEAQ. The CDR3 has 14 residues.

CDR3 in DNA: TGTGCCAGCAGTGTTCCTTCATCGGGGACCCAGTACTTC. Protein product: CASSVPSSGTQYF. The J gene is TRBJ2-7, the V gene TRBV6-6, with unresolved D. The better agreement between TRBJ2-5 and the DNA end casts doubt on the J call. Germline values: CDR1 MNHNY, CDR2 SVGAGI (reference sequence). The length of the CDR3 is 13 residues.

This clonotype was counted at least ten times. CDR3 coding DNA: TGCAGCGGCAGGGAGGCGGAGACCCAGTACTTC. This codes for CSGREAETQYF. The V call is TRBV29-1, the J call TRBJ2-5; D may be TRBD2 (6 bases). The germline gives CDR1 SQVTM, CDR2 ANQGSEA. Trimming pared 7 bases from V and 5 bases from J, leaving 11 bases between. The CDR3 is 11 residues long.

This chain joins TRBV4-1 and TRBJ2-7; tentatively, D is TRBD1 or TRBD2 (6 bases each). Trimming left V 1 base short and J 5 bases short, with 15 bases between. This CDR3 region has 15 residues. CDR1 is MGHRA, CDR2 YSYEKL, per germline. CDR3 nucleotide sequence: TGCGCCAGCAGCCAAGGGTGGGGGGCCGACCACGAGCAGTACTTC. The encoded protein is CASSQGWGADHEQYF.

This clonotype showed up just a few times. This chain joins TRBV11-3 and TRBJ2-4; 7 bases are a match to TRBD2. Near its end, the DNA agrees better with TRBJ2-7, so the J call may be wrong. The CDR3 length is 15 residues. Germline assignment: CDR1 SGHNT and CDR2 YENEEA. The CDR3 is CASSFRGSGVDEQYF. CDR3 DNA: TGTGCCAGCAGCTTTCGGGGGAGCGGGGTTGACGAGCAGTACTTC.

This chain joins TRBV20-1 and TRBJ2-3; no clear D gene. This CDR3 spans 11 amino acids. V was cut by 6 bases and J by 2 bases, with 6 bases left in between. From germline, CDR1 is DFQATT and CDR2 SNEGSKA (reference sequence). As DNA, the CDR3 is TGCAGTGCCCAGAACACAGATACGCAGTATTTT. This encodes CSAQNTDTQYF.

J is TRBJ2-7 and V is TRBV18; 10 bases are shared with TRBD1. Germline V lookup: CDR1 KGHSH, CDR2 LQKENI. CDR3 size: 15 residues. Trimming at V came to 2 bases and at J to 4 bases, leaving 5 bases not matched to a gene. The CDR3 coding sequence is TGTGCCAGCTCACCAACGGGACAGGGGTTGTACGAGCAGTACTTC. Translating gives CASSPTGQGLYEQYF.

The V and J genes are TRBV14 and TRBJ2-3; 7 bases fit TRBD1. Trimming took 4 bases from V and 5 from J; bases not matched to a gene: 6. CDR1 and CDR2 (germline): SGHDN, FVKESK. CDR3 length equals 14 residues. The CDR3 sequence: CASSRDRVEDTQYF. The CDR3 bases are TGTGCCAGCAGCCGTGACAGGGTAGAAGATACGCAGTATTTT.

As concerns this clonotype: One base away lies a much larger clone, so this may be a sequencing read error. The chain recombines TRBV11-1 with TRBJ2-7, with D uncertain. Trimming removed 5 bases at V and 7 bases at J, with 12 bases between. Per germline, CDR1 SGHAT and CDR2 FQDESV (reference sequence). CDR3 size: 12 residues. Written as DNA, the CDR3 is TGTGCCAGCAGCCGAGTCAACAATGAGCAGTACTTC. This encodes CASSRVNNEQYF.

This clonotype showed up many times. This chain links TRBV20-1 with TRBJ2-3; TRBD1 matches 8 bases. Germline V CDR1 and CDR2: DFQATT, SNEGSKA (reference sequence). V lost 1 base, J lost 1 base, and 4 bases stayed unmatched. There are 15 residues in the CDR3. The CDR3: CSARGTGPGTDTQYF. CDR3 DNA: TGCAGTGCTAGAGGGACAGGGCCAGGCACAGATACGCAGTATTTT.

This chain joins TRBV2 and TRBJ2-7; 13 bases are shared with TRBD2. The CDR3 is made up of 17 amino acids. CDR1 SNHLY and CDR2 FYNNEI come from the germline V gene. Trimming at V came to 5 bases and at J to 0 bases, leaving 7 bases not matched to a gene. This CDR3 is CASSRLWTSGSSYEQYF. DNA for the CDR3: TGTGCCAGCAGTCGCCTATGGACTAGCGGGAGCTCCTACGAGCAGTACTTC.

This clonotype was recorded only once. The CDR3, as DNA: TGCAGTACAAACGCCGTAGCGAGTGAGCAGTTCTTC. It specifies CSTNAVASEQFF. The gene calls are TRBV20-1 and TRBJ2-1; possibly TRBD2 for D (5 bases). The V and J ends lost 8 bases and 9 bases respectively, with 17 bases between them. Germline CDR1 DFQATT, CDR2 SNEGSKA (reference sequence). The CDR3 is 12 amino acids.

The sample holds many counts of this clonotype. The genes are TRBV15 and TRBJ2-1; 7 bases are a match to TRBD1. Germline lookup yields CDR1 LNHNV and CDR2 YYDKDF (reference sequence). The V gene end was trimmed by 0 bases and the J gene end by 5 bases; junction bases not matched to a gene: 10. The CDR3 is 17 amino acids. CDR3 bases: TGTGCCACCAGCAGAGAATTTGGGGGACAGCCTAACAATGAGCAGTTCTTC. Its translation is CATSREFGGQPNNEQFF.

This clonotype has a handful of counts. The CDR3 DNA reads as TGTGCCAGCAGCTCCGGGACGGTCCACGAGCAGTACTTC. This gives the protein CASSSGTVHEQYF. The chain links TRBV7-2 to TRBJ2-7; either TRBD1 or TRBD2 may fit D (5 bases each). V was trimmed by 4 bases and J by 5 bases, leaving 12 bases between them. The V gene's germline CDR1 is SGHTA and CDR2 FQGNSA. CDR3 length equals 13 residues.

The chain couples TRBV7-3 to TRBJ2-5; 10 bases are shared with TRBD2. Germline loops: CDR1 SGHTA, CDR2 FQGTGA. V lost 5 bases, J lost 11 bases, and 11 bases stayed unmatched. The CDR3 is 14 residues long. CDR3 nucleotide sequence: TGTGCCAGCAGCCTCAGCGGGAGGGCAAATGAGCAGTACTTC. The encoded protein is CASSLSGRANEQYF.

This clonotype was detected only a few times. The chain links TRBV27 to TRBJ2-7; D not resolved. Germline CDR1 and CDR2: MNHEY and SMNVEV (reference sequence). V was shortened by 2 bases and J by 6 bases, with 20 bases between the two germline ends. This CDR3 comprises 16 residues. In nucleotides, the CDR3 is TGTGCCAGCAGTTTAACCGGACGCGGTGGGTTGGGCGAGCAGTACTTC. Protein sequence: CASSLTGRGGLGEQYF.

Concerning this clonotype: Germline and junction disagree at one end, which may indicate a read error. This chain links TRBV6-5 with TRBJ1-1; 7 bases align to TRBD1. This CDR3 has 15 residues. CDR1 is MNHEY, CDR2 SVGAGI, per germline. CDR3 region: CASSYSSGQVGKAFF. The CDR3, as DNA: TGCGCCAGCAGTTACTCCAGTGGACAGGTGGGGAAAGCTTTCTTT.